This T cell receptor (beta chain) was found in a study of CD8 T cells in Susac syndrome. The study, taken as a whole, reports: The relatively small number of individuals in the TCR sequencing and HLA analysis was acknowledged by the study.

This CDR3 is 13 amino acids long. Trimming stripped 3 bases from V and 1 base from J, with 6 bases between. Germline V gene lookup returns CDR1 LGHDT and CDR2 YNNKEL (reference sequence). As for this clonotype: Antigen unknown.

RNA totalling roughly 0.45 to 1 ug underwent reverse transcription with random hexamers. The immunoSEQ assay covered 54 Vbeta and 13 Jbeta segments for CDR3. In TCRdb, the immunoSEQ multiplex PCR reads were re-called with MiXCR into one record per CDR3 protein. The table has under 250,000 distinct CDR3 sequences, around 93% seen once. Sequencing of TCR beta was carried out in blood CD8+ and CD4+ T cells. The CD8+ and CD4+ T cells were isolated magnetically using a negative isolation approach, whereas the TEMRA cells were enriched by FACS. The chain joins TRBV3-1 to TRBJ1-1, with no clear D. This receptor was obtained from a human donor with multiple sclerosis. The material sequenced was CD4+ T cells from PBMCs. The CDR3 reads CASSHHKNTEAFF. The CDR3 DNA reads TGTGCCAGCAGCCATCATAAGAACACTGAAGCTTTCTTT.